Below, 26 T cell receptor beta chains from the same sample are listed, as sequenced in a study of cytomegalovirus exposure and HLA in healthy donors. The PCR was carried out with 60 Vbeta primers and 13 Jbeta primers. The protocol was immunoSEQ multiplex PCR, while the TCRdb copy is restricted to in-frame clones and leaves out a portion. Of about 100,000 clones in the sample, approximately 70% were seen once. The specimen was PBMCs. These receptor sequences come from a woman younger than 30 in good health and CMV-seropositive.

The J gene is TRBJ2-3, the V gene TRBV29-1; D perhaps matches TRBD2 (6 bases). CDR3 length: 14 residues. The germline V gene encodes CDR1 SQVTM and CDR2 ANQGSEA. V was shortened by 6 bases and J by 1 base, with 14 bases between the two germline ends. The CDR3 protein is CSVGEASRTDTQYF. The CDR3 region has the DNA TGCAGCGTGGGGGAGGCTAGCCGCACAGATACGCAGTATTTT.

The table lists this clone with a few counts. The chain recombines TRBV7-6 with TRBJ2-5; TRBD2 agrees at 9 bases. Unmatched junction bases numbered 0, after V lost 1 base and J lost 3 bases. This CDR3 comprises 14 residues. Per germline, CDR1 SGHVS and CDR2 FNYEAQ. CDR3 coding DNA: TGTGCCAGCAGCTTAGTAGCGGGGGAAGAGACCCAGTACTTC. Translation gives CASSLVAGEETQYF.

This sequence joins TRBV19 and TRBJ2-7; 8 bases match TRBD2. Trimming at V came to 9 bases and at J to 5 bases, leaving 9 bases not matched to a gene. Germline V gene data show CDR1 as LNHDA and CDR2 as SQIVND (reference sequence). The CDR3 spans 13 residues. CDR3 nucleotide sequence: TGTGCCAGCGAAGAGCGGGAGTCGAACGAGCAGTACTTC. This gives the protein CASEERESNEQYF.

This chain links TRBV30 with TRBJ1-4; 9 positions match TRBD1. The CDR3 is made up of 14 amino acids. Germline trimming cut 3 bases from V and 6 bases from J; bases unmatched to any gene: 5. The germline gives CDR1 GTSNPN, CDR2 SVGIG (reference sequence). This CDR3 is CAWSRDRVDEKLFF. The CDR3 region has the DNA TGTGCCTGGAGCCGGGACAGGGTGGATGAAAAACTGTTTTTT. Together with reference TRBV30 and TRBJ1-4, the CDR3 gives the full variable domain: SQTIHQWPATLVQPVGSPLSLECTVEGTSNPNLYWYRQAAGRGLQLLFYSVGIGQISSEVPQNLSASRPQDRQFILSSKKLLLSDSGFYLCAWSRDRVDEKLFFGSGTQLSVL.

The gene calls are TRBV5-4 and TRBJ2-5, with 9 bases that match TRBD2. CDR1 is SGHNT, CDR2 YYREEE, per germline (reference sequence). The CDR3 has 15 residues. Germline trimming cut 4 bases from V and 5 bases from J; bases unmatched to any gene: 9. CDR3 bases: TGTGCCAGCAGCGACGGGACTAGCTCCCGGGAGACCCAGTACTTC. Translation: CASSDGTSSRETQYF.

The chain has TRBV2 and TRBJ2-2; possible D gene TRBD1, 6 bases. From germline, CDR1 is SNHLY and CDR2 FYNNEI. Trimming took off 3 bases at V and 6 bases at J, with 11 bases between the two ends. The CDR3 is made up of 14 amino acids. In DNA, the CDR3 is TGTGCCAGCAGTGATCAGGGGTCGGCCGGGGAGCTGTTTTTT. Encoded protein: CASSDQGSAGELFF.

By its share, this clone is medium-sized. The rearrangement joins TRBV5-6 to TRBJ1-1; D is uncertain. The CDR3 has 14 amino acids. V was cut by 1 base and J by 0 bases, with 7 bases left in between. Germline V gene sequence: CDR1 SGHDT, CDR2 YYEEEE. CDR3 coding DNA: TGTGCCAGCAGCTTGCGGTTTATGAACACTGAAGCTTTCTTT. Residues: CASSLRFMNTEAFF.

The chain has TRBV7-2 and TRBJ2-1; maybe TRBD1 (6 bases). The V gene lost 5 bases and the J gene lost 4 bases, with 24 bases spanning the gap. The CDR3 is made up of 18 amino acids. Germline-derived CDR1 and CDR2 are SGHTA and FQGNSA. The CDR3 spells CASSPGGRLGGAYNEQFF. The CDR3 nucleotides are TGTGCCAGCAGCCCCGGAGGACGGTTAGGGGGAGCATACAATGAGCAGTTCTTC.

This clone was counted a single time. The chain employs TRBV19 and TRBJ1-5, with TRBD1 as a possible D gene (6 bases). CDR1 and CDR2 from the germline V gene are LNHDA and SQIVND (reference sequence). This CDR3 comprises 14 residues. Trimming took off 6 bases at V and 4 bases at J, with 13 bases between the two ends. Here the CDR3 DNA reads TGTGCCAGTAGACAAACAGGGCTAAATCAGCCCCAGCATTTT. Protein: CASRQTGLNQPQHF. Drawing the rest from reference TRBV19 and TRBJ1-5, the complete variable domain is DGGITQSPKYLFRKEGQNVTLSCEQNLNHDAMYWYRQDPGQGLRLIYYSQIVNDFQKGDIAEGYSVSREKKESFPLTVTSAQKNPTAFYLCASRQTGLNQPQHFGDGTRLSIL.

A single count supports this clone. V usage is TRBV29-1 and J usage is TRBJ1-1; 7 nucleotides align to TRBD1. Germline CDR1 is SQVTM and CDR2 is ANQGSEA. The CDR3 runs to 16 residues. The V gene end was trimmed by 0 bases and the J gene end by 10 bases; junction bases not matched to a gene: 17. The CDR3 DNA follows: TGCAGCGTTGAAGACTCCCGGATACAGGGGACGTCGGGAGCTTTCTTT. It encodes CSVEDSRIQGTSGAFF.

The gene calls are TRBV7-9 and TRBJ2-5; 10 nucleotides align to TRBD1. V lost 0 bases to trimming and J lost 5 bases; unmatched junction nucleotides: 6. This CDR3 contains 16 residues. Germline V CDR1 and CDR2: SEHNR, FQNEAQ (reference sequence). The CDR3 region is CASSLADRGAGETQYF. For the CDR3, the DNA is TGTGCCAGCAGCTTAGCGGACAGGGGGGCGGGGGAGACCCAGTACTTC.

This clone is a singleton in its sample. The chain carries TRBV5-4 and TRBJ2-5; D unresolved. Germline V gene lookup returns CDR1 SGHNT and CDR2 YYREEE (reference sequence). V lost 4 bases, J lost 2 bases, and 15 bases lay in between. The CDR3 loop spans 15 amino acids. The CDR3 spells CASSTKGNLQETQYF. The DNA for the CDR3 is TGTGCCAGCAGCACTAAAGGCAACCTTCAAGAGACCCAGTACTTC.

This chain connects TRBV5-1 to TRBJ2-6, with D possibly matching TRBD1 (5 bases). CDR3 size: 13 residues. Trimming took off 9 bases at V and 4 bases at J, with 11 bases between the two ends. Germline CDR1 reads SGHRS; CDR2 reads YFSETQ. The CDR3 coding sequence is TGCGCCACCACCAGGGTGGGGGCCAACGTCCTGACTTTC. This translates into CATTRVGANVLTF. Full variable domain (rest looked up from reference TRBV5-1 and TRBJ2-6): KAGVTQTPRYLIKTRGQQVTLSCSPISGHRSVSWYQQTPGQGLQFLFEYFSETQRNKGNFPGRFSGRQFSNSRSEMNVSTLELGDSALYLCATTRVGANVLTFGAGSRLTVL.

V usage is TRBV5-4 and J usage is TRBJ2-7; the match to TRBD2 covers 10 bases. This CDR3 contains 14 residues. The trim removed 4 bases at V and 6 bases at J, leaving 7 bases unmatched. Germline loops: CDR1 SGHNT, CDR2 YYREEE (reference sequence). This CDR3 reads CASSPSAGGREQYF. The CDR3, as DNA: TGTGCCAGCAGCCCCTCAGCGGGAGGGCGCGAGCAGTACTTC.

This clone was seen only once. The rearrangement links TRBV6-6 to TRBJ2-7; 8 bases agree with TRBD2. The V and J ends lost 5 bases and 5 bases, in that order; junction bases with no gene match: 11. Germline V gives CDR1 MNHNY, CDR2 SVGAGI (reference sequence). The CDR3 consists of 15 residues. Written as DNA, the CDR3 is TGTGCCAGCAGTCCACCGGGACTAGAGTTTGACGAGCAGTACTTC. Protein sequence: CASSPPGLEFDEQYF.

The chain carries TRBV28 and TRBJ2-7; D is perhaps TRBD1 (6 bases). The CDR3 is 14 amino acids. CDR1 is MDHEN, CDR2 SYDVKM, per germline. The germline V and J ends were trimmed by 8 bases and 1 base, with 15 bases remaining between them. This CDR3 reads CASLGRGSSYEQYF. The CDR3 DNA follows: TGTGCCAGCCTAGGCAGGGGAAGTTCCTACGAGCAGTACTTC.

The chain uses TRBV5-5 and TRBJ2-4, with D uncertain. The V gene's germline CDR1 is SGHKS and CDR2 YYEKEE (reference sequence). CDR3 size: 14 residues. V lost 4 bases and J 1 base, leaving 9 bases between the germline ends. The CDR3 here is CASSPRVAKNIQYF. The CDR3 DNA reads TGTGCCAGCAGCCCTCGGGTGGCCAAAAACATTCAGTACTTC.

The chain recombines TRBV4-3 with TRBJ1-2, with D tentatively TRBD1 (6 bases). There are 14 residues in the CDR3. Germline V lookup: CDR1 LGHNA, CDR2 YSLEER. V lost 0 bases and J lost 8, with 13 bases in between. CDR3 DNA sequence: TGCGCCAGCAGCCAAGATCTGCAGGGGTGGGGCTACACCTTC. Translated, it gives CASSQDLQGWGYTF.

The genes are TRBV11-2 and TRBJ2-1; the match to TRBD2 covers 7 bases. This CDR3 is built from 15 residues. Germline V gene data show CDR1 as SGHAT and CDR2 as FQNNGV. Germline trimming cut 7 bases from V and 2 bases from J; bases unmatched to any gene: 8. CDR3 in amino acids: CASIERDGAYNEQFF. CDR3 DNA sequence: TGTGCCAGCATCGAGCGGGATGGGGCCTACAATGAGCAGTTCTTC.

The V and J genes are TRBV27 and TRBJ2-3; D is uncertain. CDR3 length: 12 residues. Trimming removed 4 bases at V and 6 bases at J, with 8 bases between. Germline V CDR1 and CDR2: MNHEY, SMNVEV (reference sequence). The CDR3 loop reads CASSSMQDTQYF. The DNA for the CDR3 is TGTGCCAGCAGTTCAATGCAGGATACGCAGTATTTT.

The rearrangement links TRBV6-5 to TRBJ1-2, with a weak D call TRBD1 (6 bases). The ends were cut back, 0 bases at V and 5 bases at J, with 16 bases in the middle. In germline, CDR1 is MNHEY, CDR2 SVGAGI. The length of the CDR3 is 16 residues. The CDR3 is CASSYSGAGGFYGYTF. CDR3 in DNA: TGTGCCAGCAGTTACTCGGGGGCTGGCGGTTTTTATGGCTACACCTTC.

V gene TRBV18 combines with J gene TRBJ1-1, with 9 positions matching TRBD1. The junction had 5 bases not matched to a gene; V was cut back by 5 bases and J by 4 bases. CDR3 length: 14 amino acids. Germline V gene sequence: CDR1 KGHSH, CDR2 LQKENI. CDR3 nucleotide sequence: TGTGCCAGCTCAAACGACAGGGGGGGCACTGAAGCTTTCTTT. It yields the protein CASSNDRGGTEAFF.

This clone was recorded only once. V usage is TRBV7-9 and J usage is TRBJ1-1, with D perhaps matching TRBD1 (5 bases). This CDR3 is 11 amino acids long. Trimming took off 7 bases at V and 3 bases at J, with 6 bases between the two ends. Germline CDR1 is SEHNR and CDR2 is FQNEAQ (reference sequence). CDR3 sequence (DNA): TGTGCCAGCATAGGGGACACTGAAGCTTTCTTT. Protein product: CASIGDTEAFF. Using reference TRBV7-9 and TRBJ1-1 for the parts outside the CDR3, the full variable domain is DTGVSQNPRHKITKRGQNVTFRCDPISEHNRLYWYRQTLGQGPEFLTYFQNEAQLEKSRLLSDRFSAERPKGSFSTLEIQRTEQGDSAMYLCASIGDTEAFFGQGTRLTVV.

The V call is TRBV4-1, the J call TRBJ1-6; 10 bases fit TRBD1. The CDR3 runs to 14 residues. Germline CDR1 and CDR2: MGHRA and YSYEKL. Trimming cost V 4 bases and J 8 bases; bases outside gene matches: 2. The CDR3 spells CASSRGQGDSPLHF. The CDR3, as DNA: TGCGCCAGCAGCCGCGGACAGGGGGATTCACCCCTCCACTTT.

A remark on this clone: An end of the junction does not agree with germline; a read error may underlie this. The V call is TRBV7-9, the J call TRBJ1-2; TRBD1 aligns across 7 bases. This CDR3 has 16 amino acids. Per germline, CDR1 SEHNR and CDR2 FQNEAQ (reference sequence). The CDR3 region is CSSSDPGQISNYGYTF. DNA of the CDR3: TGTTCCAGCAGTGACCCGGGACAGATTTCAAACTATGGCTACACCTTC.

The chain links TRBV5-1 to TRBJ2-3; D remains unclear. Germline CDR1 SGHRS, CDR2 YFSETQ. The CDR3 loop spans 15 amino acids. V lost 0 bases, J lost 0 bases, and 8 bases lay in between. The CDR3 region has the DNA TGCGCCAGCAGCTTGGACAGCTCTAGCACAGATACGCAGTATTTT. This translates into CASSLDSSSTDTQYF.